This T cell receptor (beta chain) came from a study of T-cell reconstitution after alpha-beta-depleted transplantation in children. This clonotype was found a few times. Preparing the TCRbeta library involved the use of unique molecular identifiers. TCRdb passed the PCR reads through MiXCR, listing each CDR3 protein once. The sample contains over 200,000 distinct CDR3 sequences, around 10% of which appear only once. Germline CDR1 is ENHRY and CDR2 is SYGVKD. Trimming removed 6 bases from V and 6 bases from J; junction bases left unmatched: 8. The CDR3 has 14 amino acids. The TCR comes from a human donor who donated a stem cell graft to a child with acute lymphoblastic leukemia. The chain has TRBV10-3 and TRBJ2-1, with 7 nucleotides matching TRBD1. The material sequenced was PBMCs from the stem cell graft donor, taken from the stem cell graft. The chain's CDR3 is CAIRGTADRNEQFF. The DNA for the CDR3 is TGTGCCATCAGGGGGACAGCAGACCGCAATGAGCAGTTCTTC.